These T cell receptor beta chains were read from a single sample in a study of cytomegalovirus exposure and HLA in healthy donors. Profiling relied on immunoSEQ multiplex PCR, and the TCRdb table lists in-frame clones only, not all of them. The sample carries 100,000 to 150,000 clones, 80% recorded once. The sequencing input was PBMCs. Every receptor here comes from a man aged 25 to 40 in good health and CMV-seropositive. Each CDR3 is given with its conserved first and last residue. D genes are given only for firm matches. Clone size is given for some rows only: seen once, a few or many times, or a class if the clone is expanded.

d_call,j_call,v_call,clone_size,cdr3_aa,cdr3_nt
NA,TRBJ1-1,TRBV19,NA,CASNFGSEAFF,TGTGCCAGTAATTTTGGGAGCGAAGCTTTCTTT
TRBD1,TRBJ2-1,TRBV11-2,NA,CASSRLTGRIYNEQFF,TGTGCCAGCAGTCGCCTGACAGGGAGAATATACAATGAGCAGTTCTTC
NA,TRBJ2-3,TRBV9,NA,CASAAPSADTQYF,TGTGCCAGCGCGGCGCCAAGCGCAGATACGCAGTATTTT
TRBD2,TRBJ2-1,TRBV25-1,NA,CASSEREGMVFHEQFF,TGTGCCAGCAGTGAAAGGGAGGGCATGGTTTTCCATGAGCAGTTCTTC
NA,TRBJ2-7,TRBV29-1,NA,CSVEVPGSYEQYF,TGCAGCGTTGAAGTCCCGGGGTCCTACGAGCAGTACTTC
NA,TRBJ2-1,TRBV2,NA,CASIESPSYNEQFF,TGTGCCAGCATCGAGTCCCCGTCCTACAATGAGCAGTTCTTC
NA,TRBJ2-7,TRBV7-6,NA,CASSADWVYEQYF,TGTGCCAGCAGCGCGGACTGGGTCTACGAGCAGTACTTC
NA,TRBJ2-7,TRBV5-5,NA,CASSTTTGTYEQYF,TGTGCCAGCAGCACCACCACAGGGACCTACGAGCAGTACTTC
TRBD1,TRBJ2-3,TRBV7-8,NA,CASSTGQGEADTQYF,TGTGCCAGCAGCACAGGACAGGGCGAAGCAGATACGCAGTATTTT
NA,TRBJ1-5,TRBV5-1,NA,CASSLAPGSDQPQHF,TGCGCCAGCAGCTTGGCCCCGGGTTCGGATCAGCCCCAGCATTTT
TRBD1,TRBJ2-2,TRBV4-1,NA,CASSQPRTGTGELFF,TGCGCCAGCAGCCAACCCCGGACAGGGACCGGGGAGCTGTTTTTT
NA,TRBJ1-2,TRBV5-4,NA,CASSLRLQGKEPNYGYTF,TGTGCCAGCAGCCTAAGATTGCAGGGGAAGGAACCTAACTATGGCTACACCTTC
TRBD1,TRBJ2-1,TRBV7-3,NA,CASSSRQGVFHDEQFF,TGTGCCAGCAGTTCTAGACAGGGGGTTTTTCACGATGAGCAGTTCTTC
TRBD2,TRBJ2-1,TRBV5-1,NA,CASGLDLAGGNEQFF,TGCGCCAGCGGCTTGGATCTAGCGGGGGGGAATGAGCAGTTCTTC
NA,TRBJ1-3,TRBV15,NA,CATSRDVGDGNTIYF,TGTGCCACCAGCAGAGATGTAGGGGATGGAAACACCATATATTTT
NA,TRBJ2-4,TRBV7-6,NA,CASSSLLAKNIQYF,TGTGCCAGCAGCTCACTATTAGCCAAAAACATTCAGTACTTC
TRBD2,TRBJ2-3,TRBV27,NA,CASSSGTSGGNTQYF,TGTGCCAGCAGTTCCGGGACTAGCGGGGGAAATACGCAGTATTTT
TRBD1,TRBJ1-2,TRBV7-2,few,CASSPQGAYYGYTF,TGTGCCAGCAGCCCCCAGGGGGCTTACTATGGCTACACCTTC
NA,TRBJ1-1,TRBV27,NA,CASKPGGNTEAFF,TGTGCCAGCAAACCGGGGGGGAACACTGAAGCTTTCTTT
NA,TRBJ2-5,TRBV12-5,NA,CASGHDKYQETQYF,TGTGCTAGTGGTCACGACAAGTACCAAGAGACCCAGTACTTC
TRBD1,TRBJ2-2,TRBV29-1,NA,CSVVNRGNTGELFF,TGCAGCGTTGTTAACAGGGGGAACACCGGGGAGCTGTTTTTT
TRBD1,TRBJ2-5,TRBV4-1,NA,CASSRIRQGETQYF,TGCGCCAGCAGCCGAATCAGACAGGGAGAGACCCAGTACTTC
TRBD1,TRBJ1-3,TRBV7-2,NA,CASSLTRGPGGNTIYF,TGTGCCAGCAGCCTTACCAGGGGGCCGGGTGGAAACACCATATATTTT
TRBD1,TRBJ1-4,TRBV27,NA,CASSLRGHDEKLFF,TGTGCCAGCAGTCTCAGGGGGCATGATGAAAAACTGTTTTTT
TRBD2,TRBJ2-3,TRBV4-1,NA,CASSQIAGGDTDTQYF,TGCGCCAGCAGCCAAATAGCGGGGGGGGACACAGATACGCAGTATTTT
NA,TRBJ2-4,TRBV6-5,once,CASSPGLPPNIQYF,TGTGCCAGCAGTCCGGGACTCCCTCCAAACATTCAGTACTTC
TRBD1,TRBJ1-1,TRBV11-3,NA,CASNTKGTDTEAFF,TGTGCCAGCAACACTAAAGGGACAGACACTGAAGCTTTCTTT
NA,TRBJ1-2,TRBV6-5,NA,CASSKTGMINYGYTF,TGTGCCAGCAGTAAGACGGGGATGATTAACTATGGCTACACCTTC
NA,TRBJ1-1,TRBV6-5,NA,CASSPAGGKGEAFF,TGTGCCAGCAGCCCCGCGGGGGGGAAAGGTGAAGCTTTCTTT
NA,TRBJ1-1,TRBV9,NA,CASSVGPGATEAFF,TGTGCCAGCAGCGTAGGTCCAGGGGCCACTGAAGCTTTCTTT
NA,TRBJ1-4,TRBV2,NA,CASSLGAEKLFF,TGTGCCAGCAGCCTAGGGGCCGAAAAACTGTTTTTT
NA,TRBJ2-7,TRBV12-5,NA,CASGRRLTGIYEQYF,TGTGCTAGTGGCCGCAGACTTACAGGGATCTACGAGCAGTACTTC
TRBD1,TRBJ2-7,TRBV11-2,NA,CASSLVRGTGSRGEQYF,TGTGCCAGCAGCTTAGTACGAGGGACAGGATCCCGGGGGGAGCAGTACTTC
NA,TRBJ1-2,TRBV6-1,NA,CASRRQEDYGYTF,TGTGCCAGCAGACGACAGGAGGACTATGGCTACACCTTC
NA,TRBJ2-5,TRBV11-3,NA,CASSSGVQGTQYF,TGTGCCAGCAGCTCGGGGGTTCAGGGGACCCAGTACTTC
NA,TRBJ1-2,TRBV29-1,NA,CSVVQSGTNYGYTF,TGCAGCGTTGTTCAGTCAGGAACTAACTATGGCTACACCTTC
TRBD1,TRBJ2-7,TRBV6-1,NA,CASRGDRYEQYF,TGTGCCAGCAGGGGGGACAGGTACGAGCAGTACTTC
NA,TRBJ2-7,TRBV6-1,NA,CASRPTGLEVKQYF,TGTGCCAGCAGGCCCACAGGGTTGGAGGTCAAGCAGTACTTC
NA,TRBJ2-1,TRBV9,NA,CASSAHVGGGGYNEQFF,TGTGCCAGCAGCGCCCACGTGGGGGGCGGGGGATACAATGAGCAGTTCTTC
TRBD1,TRBJ1-4,TRBV10-1,few,CASSEGTGVEKLFF,TGCGCCAGCAGTGAGGGGACAGGGGTCGAAAAACTGTTTTTT
TRBD1,TRBJ2-7,TRBV29-1,NA,CSVDPGTGTYEQYF,TGCAGCGTCGACCCTGGGACAGGCACCTACGAGCAGTACTTC
NA,TRBJ1-1,TRBV28,NA,CASSVAGGGAEAFF,TGTGCCAGCAGTGTGGCCGGGGGAGGGGCTGAAGCTTTCTTT
TRBD1,TRBJ1-2,TRBV5-1,NA,CASSSRDRADYGYTF,TGCGCCAGCAGCTCGAGGGACAGGGCGGACTATGGCTACACCTTC
NA,TRBJ2-5,TRBV6-5,NA,CASRPLGLETQYF,TGTGCCAGCAGGCCACTAGGTTTGGAGACCCAGTACTTC
TRBD1,TRBJ2-2,TRBV4-1,NA,CASSQGDRVGTGELFF,TGCGCCAGCAGCCAAGGGGACAGGGTGGGAACCGGGGAGCTGTTTTTT
NA,TRBJ2-3,TRBV19,NA,CASSIMGAGFTDTQYF,TGTGCCAGTAGTATTATGGGGGCCGGATTCACAGATACGCAGTATTTT
TRBD1,TRBJ2-1,TRBV13,NA,CASSPLEGQGVDEQFF,TGTGCCAGCAGCCCCCTAGAGGGACAGGGAGTCGACGAGCAGTTCTTC
TRBD1,TRBJ1-1,TRBV5-8,NA,CASSTGTGDTEAFF,TGTGCCAGCAGCACGGGGACAGGGGATACTGAAGCTTTCTTT
NA,TRBJ2-2,TRBV30,NA,CALELTDTTIHANTGELFF,TGTGCCTTGGAGTTAACCGATACAACGATCCACGCGAACACCGGGGAGCTGTTTTTT
NA,TRBJ1-5,TRBV2,NA,CASSGATVQPQHF,TGTGCCAGCAGTGGAGCGACAGTCCAGCCCCAGCATTTT
TRBD1,TRBJ1-1,TRBV5-1,NA,CASSLTMDRGTEAFF,TGCGCCAGCAGCTTGACGATGGACAGGGGAACTGAAGCTTTCTTT
NA,TRBJ1-1,TRBV4-1,NA,CASSQAPGQNTEAFF,TGCGCCAGCAGCCAAGCCCCTGGGCAGAACACTGAAGCTTTCTTT
TRBD2,TRBJ2-1,TRBV29-1,NA,CSVEEPSGGLYEQFF,TGCAGCGTTGAAGAACCTAGCGGGGGACTTTATGAGCAGTTCTTC
TRBD1,TRBJ1-2,TRBV29-1,NA,CSVEDGQVNYGYTF,TGCAGCGTTGAGGACGGACAGGTTAACTATGGCTACACCTTC
TRBD2,TRBJ2-4,TRBV4-1,NA,CASSLGAGTSYSQYF,TGCGCCAGCAGCCTTGGGGCGGGGACTAGCTACTCTCAGTACTTC
NA,TRBJ1-1,TRBV2,few,CASSDGRDTEAFF,TGTGCCAGCAGTGACGGGAGGGACACTGAAGCTTTCTTT